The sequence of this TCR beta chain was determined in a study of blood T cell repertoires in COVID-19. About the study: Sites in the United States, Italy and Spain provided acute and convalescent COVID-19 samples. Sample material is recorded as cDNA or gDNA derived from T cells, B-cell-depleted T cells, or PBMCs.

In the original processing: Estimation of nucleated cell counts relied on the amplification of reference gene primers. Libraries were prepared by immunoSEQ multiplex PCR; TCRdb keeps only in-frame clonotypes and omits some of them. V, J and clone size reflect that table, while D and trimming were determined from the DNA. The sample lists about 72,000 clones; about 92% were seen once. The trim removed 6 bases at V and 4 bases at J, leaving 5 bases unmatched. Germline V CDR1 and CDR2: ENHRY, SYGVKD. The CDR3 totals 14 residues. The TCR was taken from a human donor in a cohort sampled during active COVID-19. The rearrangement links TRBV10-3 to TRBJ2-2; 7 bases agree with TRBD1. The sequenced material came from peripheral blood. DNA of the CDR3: TGTGCCATCAGAACAGGGGCGGGCACCGGGGAGCTGTTTTTT. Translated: CAIRTGAGTGELFF.